A selection of T cell receptor beta chains follows, all from one sample in a study of CD8+ T cells in alopecia areata. Sequenced by immunoSEQ multiplex PCR; TCRdb stores in-frame clones only, minus some. The table has more than 110,000 clones, roughly 54% seen once; the top ten hold roughly 15%. The sample here was CD8+ T cells sorted from blood, taken at week 4, from a patient treated with tofacitinib. These receptors originate from a human donor with alopecia areata. The CDR3 runs from the conserved cysteine through the conserved F or W. Each record gives: CDR3 length, clone size, V gene, D gene, J gene, CDR3 DNA, CDR3 protein. D genes are given only for firm matches. Clone sizes are given selectively: once, few, many, or a class where the clone is expanded.

len: 14
abundance: .
v_gene: TRBV5-6
d_gene: TRBD1
j_gene: TRBJ2-7
CDR3nt: TGTGCCAGCAGCTTCCTACAGGGGCCGCACGAGCAGTACTTC
CDR3aa: CASSFLQGPHEQYF

len: 12
abundance: .
v_gene: TRBV7-9
d_gene: .
j_gene: TRBJ2-3
CDR3nt: TGTGCCAGCAGCTTCTTCGGGGATACGCAGTATTTT
CDR3aa: CASSFFGDTQYF

len: 17
abundance: .
v_gene: TRBV5-1
d_gene: .
j_gene: TRBJ1-2
CDR3nt: TGCGCCAGCAGCCCGGACCTCCCAGGCCCGGCCGTCTATGGCTACACCTTC
CDR3aa: CASSPDLPGPAVYGYTF

len: 14
abundance: few
v_gene: TRBV19
d_gene: .
j_gene: TRBJ1-1
CDR3nt: TGTGCCAGTAGTACCCGATGGGGTGGCACTGAAGCTTTCTTT
CDR3aa: CASSTRWGGTEAFF

len: 16
abundance: .
v_gene: TRBV9
d_gene: .
j_gene: TRBJ1-1
CDR3nt: TGTGCCAGCAGCGTTAACAGGGATCCCTTGAACACTGAAGCTTTCTTT
CDR3aa: CASSVNRDPLNTEAFF

len: 16
abundance: .
v_gene: TRBV4-1
d_gene: TRBD1
j_gene: TRBJ2-4
CDR3nt: TGCGCCAGCAGCCAAGCCGCCGGGACAGGGGGAAACATTCAGTACTTC
CDR3aa: CASSQAAGTGGNIQYF

len: 14
abundance: .
v_gene: TRBV2
d_gene: .
j_gene: TRBJ2-5
CDR3nt: TGTGCCAGCAGTGAACCGCTAGTCGGGGAGACCCAGTACTTC
CDR3aa: CASSEPLVGETQYF

len: 14
abundance: few
v_gene: TRBV6-5
d_gene: TRBD1
j_gene: TRBJ2-7
CDR3nt: TGTGCCAGCAGGGGGACAGCCGGGCGCTACGAGCAGTACTTC
CDR3aa: CASRGTAGRYEQYF

len: 12
abundance: .
v_gene: TRBV2
d_gene: .
j_gene: TRBJ2-1
CDR3nt: TGTGCCAGCAGTCCTTTATCCAATGAGCAGTTCTTC
CDR3aa: CASSPLSNEQFF

len: 16
abundance: .
v_gene: TRBV30
d_gene: TRBD1
j_gene: TRBJ2-7
CDR3nt: TGTGCCTGGAGCGGGGACCGGGACAGGGTCTTCTACGAGCAGTACTTC
CDR3aa: CAWSGDRDRVFYEQYF

len: 16
abundance: few
v_gene: TRBV4-1
d_gene: .
j_gene: TRBJ1-6
CDR3nt: TGCGCCAGCACCGAAGGAGACAGACTTTATAATTCACCCCTCCACTTT
CDR3aa: CASTEGDRLYNSPLHF

len: 14
abundance: .
v_gene: TRBV11-2
d_gene: .
j_gene: TRBJ2-7
CDR3nt: TGTGCCAGCAGCTTAGAAGACGGATACTACGAGCAGTACTTC
CDR3aa: CASSLEDGYYEQYF

len: 14
abundance: .
v_gene: TRBV30
d_gene: .
j_gene: TRBJ1-1
CDR3nt: TGTGCCTGGAGGGTCGGCGCAGGAAACACTGAAGCTTTCTTT
CDR3aa: CAWRVGAGNTEAFF

len: 16
abundance: few
v_gene: TRBV7-2
d_gene: .
j_gene: TRBJ2-1
CDR3nt: TGTGCCAGCAGCTTAGCTGTAGGCGGTTCCTACAATGAGCAGTTCTTC
CDR3aa: CASSLAVGGSYNEQFF

len: 15
abundance: .
v_gene: TRBV10-3
d_gene: .
j_gene: TRBJ2-2
CDR3nt: TGTGCCATCAGTGACGAGCATTCGAACACCGGGGAGCTGTTTTTT
CDR3aa: CAISDEHSNTGELFF

len: 12
abundance: many
v_gene: TRBV5-6
d_gene: .
j_gene: TRBJ1-1
CDR3nt: TGTGCCAGCAGCTTGGCCGTAGCTGAAGCTTTCTTT
CDR3aa: CASSLAVAEAFF

len: 14
abundance: .
v_gene: TRBV10-3
d_gene: TRBD1
j_gene: TRBJ2-7
CDR3nt: TGTGCCATCAGTGATCCCGGGACAGGGGACGAGCAGTACTTC
CDR3aa: CAISDPGTGDEQYF

len: 14
abundance: .
v_gene: TRBV12-5
d_gene: .
j_gene: TRBJ2-2
CDR3nt: TGTGCTAGTGGGTTGGTAGGGAACACCGGGGAGCTGTTTTTT
CDR3aa: CASGLVGNTGELFF

len: 14
abundance: .
v_gene: TRBV5-1
d_gene: .
j_gene: TRBJ1-6
CDR3nt: TGCGCCAGCAGCTTGCCGGGAGGGAGTTCACCCCTCCACTTT
CDR3aa: CASSLPGGSSPLHF

len: 15
abundance: few
v_gene: TRBV6-5
d_gene: .
j_gene: TRBJ2-1
CDR3nt: TGTGCCAGCAGTTACGACGGGAGCTCCTACAATGAGCAGTTCTTC
CDR3aa: CASSYDGSSYNEQFF

len: 15
abundance: .
v_gene: TRBV5-1
d_gene: TRBD1
j_gene: TRBJ1-1
CDR3nt: TGCGCCAGCAGCAGAGAGGACAGGGAGAACACTGAAGCTTTCTTT
CDR3aa: CASSREDRENTEAFF

len: 13
abundance: .
v_gene: TRBV5-6
d_gene: .
j_gene: TRBJ2-2
CDR3nt: TGTGCCAGCAGCTTGTCCGACCCCGGGGAGCTGTTTTTT
CDR3aa: CASSLSDPGELFF

len: 14
abundance: once
v_gene: TRBV30
d_gene: .
j_gene: TRBJ1-2
CDR3nt: TGTGCCTGGAGTGTTGGTCGGCCGACGGACGGCTACACCTTC
CDR3aa: CAWSVGRPTDGYTF

len: 17
abundance: .
v_gene: TRBV7-9
d_gene: TRBD2
j_gene: TRBJ2-7
CDR3nt: TGTGCCAGCAGCTCCCACGGGGGGGGACATATAGCCTACGAGCAGTACTTC
CDR3aa: CASSSHGGGHIAYEQYF

len: 15
abundance: once
v_gene: TRBV6-4
d_gene: TRBD2
j_gene: TRBJ2-3
CDR3nt: TGTGCCAGCAGTGAGCTAGCGGGACCCACAGATACGCAGTATTTT
CDR3aa: CASSELAGPTDTQYF

len: 14
abundance: .
v_gene: TRBV6-5
d_gene: .
j_gene: TRBJ2-5
CDR3nt: TGTGCCAGCAGTTACCCCGGGACGGGGGAGACCCAGTACTTC
CDR3aa: CASSYPGTGETQYF

len: 11
abundance: .
v_gene: TRBV29-1
d_gene: TRBD1
j_gene: TRBJ2-2
CDR3nt: TGCAGCGTCACGACAGGGGGCGAGCTGTTTTTT
CDR3aa: CSVTTGGELFF

len: 11
abundance: .
v_gene: TRBV13
d_gene: .
j_gene: TRBJ2-2
CDR3nt: TGTGCCAGCAGCTTTCTCCCGGAGCTGTTTTTT
CDR3aa: CASSFLPELFF

len: 16
abundance: .
v_gene: TRBV4-1
d_gene: .
j_gene: TRBJ1-6
CDR3nt: TGCGCCAGCAGCTCCATGGGCAGCTCCTATAATTCACCCCTCCACTTT
CDR3aa: CASSSMGSSYNSPLHF

len: 15
abundance: .
v_gene: TRBV2
d_gene: .
j_gene: TRBJ1-1
CDR3nt: TGTGCCAGCAGCCAAGGGACCGAAGGGGACACTGAAGCTTTCTTT
CDR3aa: CASSQGTEGDTEAFF

len: 19
abundance: once
v_gene: TRBV2
d_gene: .
j_gene: TRBJ2-5
CDR3nt: TGTGCCAGCAGTGAGCAGGGTCTGAGGGGAAGTTTTTCTTTGGGGACCCAGTACTTC
CDR3aa: CASSEQGLRGSFSLGTQYF

len: 16
abundance: .
v_gene: TRBV7-9
d_gene: .
j_gene: TRBJ2-5
CDR3nt: TGTGCCAGCAGCGGAACTAGTGAGGGCCCAAGTGAGACCCAGTACTTC
CDR3aa: CASSGTSEGPSETQYF

len: 14
abundance: .
v_gene: TRBV13
d_gene: .
j_gene: TRBJ1-2
CDR3nt: TGTGCCAGCGCGGCGGGCGGCACCTACTATGGCTACACCTTC
CDR3aa: CASAAGGTYYGYTF

len: 13
abundance: .
v_gene: TRBV5-4
d_gene: .
j_gene: TRBJ2-7
CDR3nt: TGTGCCAGCAGCGCCCGCAGGGGAGACGAGCAGTACTTC
CDR3aa: CASSARRGDEQYF

len: 14
abundance: .
v_gene: TRBV9
d_gene: .
j_gene: TRBJ1-2
CDR3nt: TGTGCCAGCAGCGTAGGAGGCGGGACAAGTGGCTACACCTTC
CDR3aa: CASSVGGGTSGYTF

len: 12
abundance: .
v_gene: TRBV29-1
d_gene: .
j_gene: TRBJ2-7
CDR3nt: TGCAGCGTTGAAGAGGGAGCTTACGAGCAGTACTTC
CDR3aa: CSVEEGAYEQYF

len: 15
abundance: few
v_gene: TRBV5-1
d_gene: .
j_gene: TRBJ2-7
CDR3nt: TGCGCCAGCAGCTTGGGCAGGGGCCACACCTACGAGCAGTACTTC
CDR3aa: CASSLGRGHTYEQYF

len: 13
abundance: .
v_gene: TRBV5-4
d_gene: .
j_gene: TRBJ1-1
CDR3nt: TGTGCCAGCAGCTCGATGGGGAACACTGAAGCTTTCTTT
CDR3aa: CASSSMGNTEAFF

len: 16
abundance: large
v_gene: TRBV6-6
d_gene: .
j_gene: TRBJ2-3
CDR3nt: TGTGCCAGCAGTTACTCTGGAACCGTTAGCACAGATACGCAGTATTTT
CDR3aa: CASSYSGTVSTDTQYF

len: 11
abundance: .
v_gene: TRBV29-1
d_gene: .
j_gene: TRBJ2-5
CDR3nt: TGCAGCGTCGAGATTCAAGAGACCCAGTACTTC
CDR3aa: CSVEIQETQYF

len: 14
abundance: .
v_gene: TRBV7-3
d_gene: .
j_gene: TRBJ1-5
CDR3nt: TGTGCCAGCAGCTGCGTACTGGGCAATCAGCCCCAGCATTTT
CDR3aa: CASSCVLGNQPQHF

len: 14
abundance: .
v_gene: TRBV5-6
d_gene: .
j_gene: TRBJ2-7
CDR3nt: TGTGCCAGCCAGGTCCGGAGTGGGTTTGACGAGCAGTACTTC
CDR3aa: CASQVRSGFDEQYF

len: 14
abundance: .
v_gene: TRBV27
d_gene: .
j_gene: TRBJ1-6
CDR3nt: TGTGCCAGCAGTTACCTAGGTGGAAATTCACCCCTCCACTTT
CDR3aa: CASSYLGGNSPLHF

len: 15
abundance: few
v_gene: TRBV29-1
d_gene: .
j_gene: TRBJ2-5
CDR3nt: TGCAGCGGGGGTGGAGGTTTGCAGACAACAGAGACCCAGTACTTC
CDR3aa: CSGGGGLQTTETQYF

len: 14
abundance: .
v_gene: TRBV7-9
d_gene: .
j_gene: TRBJ1-1
CDR3nt: TGTGCCAGCAGCCACCCCCGGGGGGACACTGAAGCTTTCTTT
CDR3aa: CASSHPRGDTEAFF

len: 15
abundance: few
v_gene: TRBV13
d_gene: TRBD1
j_gene: TRBJ2-7
CDR3nt: TGTGCCAGCAGCGGGACCGGGACAGGTGGTGCGGAGCAGTACTTC
CDR3aa: CASSGTGTGGAEQYF

len: 16
abundance: .
v_gene: TRBV4-1
d_gene: TRBD2
j_gene: TRBJ2-3
CDR3nt: TGCGCCAGCAGCCTCCTAGCGGGGGGTGACACAGATACGCAGTATTTT
CDR3aa: CASSLLAGGDTDTQYF

len: 16
abundance: many
v_gene: TRBV27
d_gene: TRBD2
j_gene: TRBJ2-1
CDR3nt: TGTGCCAGCAGTACACTACTAGCGGGGGGGGGCAATGAGCAGTTCTTC
CDR3aa: CASSTLLAGGGNEQFF

len: 14
abundance: .
v_gene: TRBV25-1
d_gene: TRBD1
j_gene: TRBJ1-2
CDR3nt: TGTGCCAGCAGTGCCGACAGGGCAGAATATGGCTACACCTTC
CDR3aa: CASSADRAEYGYTF

len: 14
abundance: .
v_gene: TRBV19
d_gene: .
j_gene: TRBJ1-5
CDR3nt: TGTGCCAGTAGGCAGTTTAATAGCAATCAGCCCCAGCATTTT
CDR3aa: CASRQFNSNQPQHF

len: 16
abundance: .
v_gene: TRBV19
d_gene: .
j_gene: TRBJ1-2
CDR3nt: TGTGCCAGTAGTATAGTTCCAGGGGAAAGTATCTATGGCTACACCTTC
CDR3aa: CASSIVPGESIYGYTF

len: 15
abundance: .
v_gene: TRBV9
d_gene: .
j_gene: TRBJ2-3
CDR3nt: TGTGCCAGCAGCGTAGTCCTGGGGGACACAGATACGCAGTATTTT
CDR3aa: CASSVVLGDTDTQYF

len: 14
abundance: .
v_gene: TRBV15
d_gene: .
j_gene: TRBJ1-2
CDR3nt: TGTGCCACCAGCACGACAGTAAACGAATTTGGCTACACCTTC
CDR3aa: CATSTTVNEFGYTF